This T cell receptor beta chain was identified during a study of cytotoxic CD8 clonotypes in ibrutinib-treated CLL. Germline loops: CDR1 SGHAT, CDR2 FQNNGV. The CDR3 has 14 amino acids. V shed 5 bases and J shed 4 bases, with 11 bases lying between them. Study results and caveats: Treatment left the uncommon public clonotypes either contracted or stable in frequency. Baseline clonality, higher than in age-matched healthy donors, tracked circulating CD8+ T-cell counts.

Produced via immunoSEQ multiplex PCR; TCRdb's table is partial and in-frame only. The table includes under 50,000 clones, roughly two thirds detected once. As regards this clone: Its cognate antigen is unknown.

The clonotype originates from a human donor with chronic lymphocytic leukemia. The chain joins TRBV11-2 to TRBJ1-4; D uncertain. The sequencing here drew on PBMCs, taken at disease progression, from a patient treated with ibrutinib. This chain's CDR3 is CASSQTAFNEKLFF. For the CDR3, the DNA is TGTGCCAGCAGCCAGACGGCCTTTAATGAAAAACTGTTTTTT.